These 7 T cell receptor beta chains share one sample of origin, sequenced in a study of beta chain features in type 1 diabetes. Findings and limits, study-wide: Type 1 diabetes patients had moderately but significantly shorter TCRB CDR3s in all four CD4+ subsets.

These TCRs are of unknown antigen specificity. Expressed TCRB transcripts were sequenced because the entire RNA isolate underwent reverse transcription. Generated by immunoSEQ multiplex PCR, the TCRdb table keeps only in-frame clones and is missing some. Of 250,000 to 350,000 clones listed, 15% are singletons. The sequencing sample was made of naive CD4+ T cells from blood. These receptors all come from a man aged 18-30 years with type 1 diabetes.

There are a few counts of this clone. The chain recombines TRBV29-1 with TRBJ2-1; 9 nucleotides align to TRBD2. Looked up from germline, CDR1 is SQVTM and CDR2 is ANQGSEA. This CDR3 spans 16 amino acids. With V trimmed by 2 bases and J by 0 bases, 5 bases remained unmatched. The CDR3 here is CSVESLAGYSYNEQFF. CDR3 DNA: TGCAGCGTTGAATCCCTAGCGGGGTACTCCTACAATGAGCAGTTCTTC.

CDR3 region: CASSDIGLAGDTQYF. CDR3 DNA: TGTGCCAGCAGCGATATCGGACTAGCGGGAGATACGCAGTATTTT. This chain links TRBV11-2 with TRBJ2-3; 11 nucleotides line up with TRBD2. The J segment lost 5 bases and the V segment lost 5 bases, leaving 6 bases of the junction unmatched. Per the germline V gene, CDR1 is SGHAT and CDR2 is FQNNGV. The CDR3 totals 15 residues.

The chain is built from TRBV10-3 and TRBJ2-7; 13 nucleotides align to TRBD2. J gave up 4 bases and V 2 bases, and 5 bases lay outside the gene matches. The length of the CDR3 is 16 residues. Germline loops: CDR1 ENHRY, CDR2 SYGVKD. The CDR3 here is CAISERTSGSVYEQYF. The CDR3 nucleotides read TGTGCCATCAGTGAGCGGACTAGCGGGAGTGTGTACGAGCAGTACTTC.

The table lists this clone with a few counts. This chain's CDR3 is CASSPPRIPYEQYF. The CDR3 nucleotides read TGTGCCAGCTCACCACCGAGGATCCCCTACGAGCAGTACTTC. V gene TRBV18 combines with J gene TRBJ2-7; D gene uncertain. CDR3 length: 14 residues. Germline V gene sequence: CDR1 KGHSH, CDR2 LQKENI. Trimming removed 0 bases from V and 2 bases from J, with 8 bases in between.

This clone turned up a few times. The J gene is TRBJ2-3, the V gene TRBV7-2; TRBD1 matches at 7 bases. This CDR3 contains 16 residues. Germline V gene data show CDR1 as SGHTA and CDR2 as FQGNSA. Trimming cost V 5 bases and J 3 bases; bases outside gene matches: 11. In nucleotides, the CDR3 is TGTGCCAGCAGCCTGCGACGGACAGGCCTAACAGATACGCAGTATTTT. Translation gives CASSLRRTGLTDTQYF. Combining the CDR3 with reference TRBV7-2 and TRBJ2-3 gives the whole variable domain GAGVSQSPSNKVTEKGKDVELRCDPISGHTALYWYRQSLGQGLEFLIYFQGNSAPDKSGLPSDRFSAERTGGSVSTLTIQRTQQEDSAVYLCASSLRRTGLTDTQYFGPGTRLTVL.

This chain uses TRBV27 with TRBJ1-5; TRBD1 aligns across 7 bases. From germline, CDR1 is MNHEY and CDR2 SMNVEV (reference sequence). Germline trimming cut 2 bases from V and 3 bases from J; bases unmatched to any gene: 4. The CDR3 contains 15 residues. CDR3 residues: CASSLGGQYNQPQHF. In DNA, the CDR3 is TGTGCCAGCAGTTTAGGGGGACAGTACAATCAGCCCCAGCATTTT.

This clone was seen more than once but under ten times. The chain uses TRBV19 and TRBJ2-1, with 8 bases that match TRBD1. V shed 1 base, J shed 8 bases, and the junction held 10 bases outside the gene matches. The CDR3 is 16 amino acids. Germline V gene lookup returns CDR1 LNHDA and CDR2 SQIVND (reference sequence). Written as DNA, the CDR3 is TGTGCCAGTAGTATAGCTCCGGGACAGGCCTCGTATGAGCAGTTCTTC. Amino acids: CASSIAPGQASYEQFF. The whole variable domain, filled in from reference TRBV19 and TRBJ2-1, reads DGGITQSPKYLFRKEGQNVTLSCEQNLNHDAMYWYRQDPGQGLRLIYYSQIVNDFQKGDIAEGYSVSREKKESFPLTVTSAQKNPTAFYLCASSIAPGQASYEQFFGPGTRLTVL.